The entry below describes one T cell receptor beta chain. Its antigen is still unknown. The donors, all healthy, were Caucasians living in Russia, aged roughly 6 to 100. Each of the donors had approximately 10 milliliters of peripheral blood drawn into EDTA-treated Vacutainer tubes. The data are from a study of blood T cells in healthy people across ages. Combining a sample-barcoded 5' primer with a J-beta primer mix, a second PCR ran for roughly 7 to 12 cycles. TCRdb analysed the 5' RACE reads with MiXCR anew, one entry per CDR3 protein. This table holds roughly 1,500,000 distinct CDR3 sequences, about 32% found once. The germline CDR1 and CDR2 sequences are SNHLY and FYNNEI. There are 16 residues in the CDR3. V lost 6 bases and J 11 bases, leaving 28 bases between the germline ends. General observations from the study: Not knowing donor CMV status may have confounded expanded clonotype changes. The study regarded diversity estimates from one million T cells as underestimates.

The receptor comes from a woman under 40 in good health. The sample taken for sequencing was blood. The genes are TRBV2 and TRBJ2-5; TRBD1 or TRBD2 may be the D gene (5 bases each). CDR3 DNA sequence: TGTGCCAGCAGGGGGGATTGGGGTCAAGGTAACAATGAGCAGTACTTC. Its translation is CASRGDWGQGNNEQYF.